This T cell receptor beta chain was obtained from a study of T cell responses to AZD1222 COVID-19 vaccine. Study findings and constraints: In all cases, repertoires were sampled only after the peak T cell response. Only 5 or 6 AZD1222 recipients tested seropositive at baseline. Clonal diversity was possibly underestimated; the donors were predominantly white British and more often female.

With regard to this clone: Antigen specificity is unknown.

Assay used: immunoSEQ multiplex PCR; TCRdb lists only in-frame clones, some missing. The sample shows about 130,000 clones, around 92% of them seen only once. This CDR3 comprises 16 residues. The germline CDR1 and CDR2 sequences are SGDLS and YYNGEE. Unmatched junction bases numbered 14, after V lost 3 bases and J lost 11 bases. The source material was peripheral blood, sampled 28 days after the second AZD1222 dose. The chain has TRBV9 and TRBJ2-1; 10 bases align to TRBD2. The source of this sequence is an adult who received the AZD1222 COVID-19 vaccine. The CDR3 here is CASSAWASGSNLKQFF. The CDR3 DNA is TGTGCCAGCAGCGCCTGGGCTAGCGGGAGTAATTTAAAGCAGTTCTTC.